This TCR beta chain was recorded in a study of glioma-infiltrating T cells after dendritic cell vaccination. PBMC sampling occurred before vaccination, two weeks after the third dose, and at progression. Deletions cut 4 bases from V and 1 base from J, with 7 bases between. CDR1 is SGHTA and CDR2 is FQGNSA in the germline V gene. This CDR3 is built from 14 residues. TCRdb's table, derived via immunoSEQ multiplex PCR, lists solely in-frame clones and lacks some. The sample has about 95,000 clones, approximately 81% seen once. The material was blood, obtained before dendritic cell vaccination. The TCR comes from a human donor with glioblastoma. The chain couples TRBV7-2 to TRBJ1-4, with D perhaps TRBD1 (6 bases). The CDR3 here is CASSSQGTNEKLFF. Written as DNA, the CDR3 is TGTGCCAGCAGCTCACAGGGAACTAATGAAAAACTGTTTTTT.